Listed here are 21 T cell receptor beta chains from one sample, sequenced in a study of CD8 T cell repertoires and HIV-1 epitope variants. The assay was immunoSEQ multiplex PCR, and TCRdb's table has in-frame clones only and misses some. This table has nearly 7,000 clones, about 60% appearing once. Their antigen targets remain unknown. The sequenced sample was cultured CD8+ T cells derived from PBMCs. These receptors came from a male donor with HIV.

The chain couples TRBV30 to TRBJ1-3; a possible D gene is TRBD1 (5 bases). This CDR3 comprises 13 residues. Germline loops: CDR1 GTSNPN, CDR2 SVGIG (reference sequence). V shed 5 bases and J shed 2 bases, with 10 bases lying between them. CDR3 coding DNA: TGTGCCTGGGCAGACAGAACTGGAAACACCATATATTTT. Its protein is CAWADRTGNTIYF.

The rearrangement uses TRBV27 and TRBJ2-3; the D is unclear. CDR1 MNHEY and CDR2 SMNVEV come from the germline V gene (reference sequence). V was pared by 5 bases and J by 6 bases, with 15 bases between. CDR3 size: 14 residues. Written as DNA, the CDR3 is TGTGCCAGCAGTCCAAGGGCGCGATGGGATACGCAGTATTTT. The encoded protein is CASSPRARWDTQYF.

The chain employs TRBV5-4 and TRBJ2-1, with D perhaps assigned TRBD1 or TRBD2 (5 bases each). Trimming stripped 4 bases from V and 5 bases from J, with 22 bases between. The CDR3 contains 17 residues. From germline, CDR1 is SGHNT and CDR2 YYREEE (reference sequence). CDR3 nucleotides: TGTGCCAGCAGCCCCCAGGGTGGACTCCCCGCCGACAATGAGCAGTTCTTC. Amino acids: CASSPQGGLPADNEQFF.

This clone was recorded a few times. The rearrangement uses TRBV5-1 and TRBJ1-1; D ambiguous. From germline, CDR1 is SGHRS and CDR2 YFSETQ. The ends were cut back, 2 bases at V and 4 bases at J, with 15 bases in the middle. The CDR3 contains 15 residues. Here the CDR3 DNA reads TGCGCCAGCAGCTTTAAGATGGAACCAAGCACTGAAGCTTTCTTT. Encoded protein: CASSFKMEPSTEAFF.

The CDR3 spells CASSLYPPDLNYGYTF. CDR3 sequence (DNA): TGTGCCAGCAGTTTGTATCCTCCAGACCTTAACTATGGCTACACCTTC. V usage is TRBV28 and J usage is TRBJ1-2; no clear D. Germline CDR1 MDHEN, CDR2 SYDVKM. This CDR3 has 16 amino acids. V dropped 3 bases and J dropped 1 base, with 15 bases sitting between them.

The chain joins TRBV25-1 to TRBJ1-2; no clear D gene. This CDR3 region has 14 residues. The V and J ends lost 4 bases and 4 bases respectively, with 13 bases between them. The germline CDR1 and CDR2 sequences are MGHDK and SYGVNS. CDR3 sequence: CASSGPGEFYGYTF. The CDR3 region has the DNA TGTGCCAGCAGTGGGCCCGGGGAGTTCTATGGCTACACCTTC.

The chain combines TRBV5-1 with TRBJ2-3; D possibly corresponds to TRBD2 (5 bases). The germline V and J ends were trimmed by 1 base and 2 bases, with 8 bases remaining between them. This CDR3 spans 14 amino acids. Per the germline V gene, CDR1 is SGHRS and CDR2 is YFSETQ. The CDR3 is CASSLIGVTDTQYF. Written as DNA, the CDR3 is TGCGCCAGCAGCTTGATCGGGGTCACAGATACGCAGTATTTT.

The chain combines TRBV9 with TRBJ2-7; TRBD1 matches 7 bases. The CDR3 extends over 14 amino acids. Germline trimming cut 0 bases from V and 3 bases from J; bases unmatched to any gene: 3. Germline V gene sequence: CDR1 SGDLS, CDR2 YYNGEE. The CDR3 reads CASSVGSGGYEQYF. Here the CDR3 DNA reads TGTGCCAGCAGCGTAGGTTCAGGGGGCTACGAGCAGTACTTC.

The rearrangement joins TRBV2 to TRBJ2-7; 9 bases line up with TRBD1. J was trimmed by 5 bases and V by 3 bases; bases with no gene match: 8. This CDR3 is built from 15 residues. CDR1 and CDR2 (germline): SNHLY, FYNNEI. The CDR3 sequence is CASSEAFGTGNEQYF. CDR3 DNA sequence: TGTGCCAGCAGTGAGGCGTTCGGGACAGGGAACGAGCAGTACTTC.

As regards this clone: Within the sample, other DNA sequences also encode this same CDR3. The genes are TRBV5-6 and TRBJ2-7; no firm D call. There are 13 residues in the CDR3. V was cut by 0 bases and J by 0 bases, with 4 bases left in between. Germline V lookup: CDR1 SGHDT, CDR2 YYEEEE. DNA of the CDR3: TGTGCCAGCAGCTTGGGCAGCTCCTACGAGCAGTACTTC. Its translation: CASSLGSSYEQYF.

This clone counts as medium-sized. The J gene is TRBJ2-2, the V gene TRBV28; D not resolved. Germline V gene lookup returns CDR1 MDHEN and CDR2 SYDVKM. The CDR3 contains 16 residues. The ends were cut back, 3 bases at V and 4 bases at J, with 15 bases in the middle. The CDR3 sequence: CASSLWAEGSTGELFF. The CDR3 nucleotides read TGTGCCAGCAGTTTGTGGGCGGAAGGGTCCACCGGGGAGCTGTTTTTT.

The chain combines TRBV19 with TRBJ2-1, with TRBD2 identical over 7 bases. CDR1 and CDR2 (germline): LNHDA, SQIVND (reference sequence). Unmatched junction bases numbered 2, after V lost 3 bases and J lost 0 bases. The CDR3 runs to 15 residues. CDR3 DNA sequence: TGTGCCAGTAGTATTACGGGAGGCTCCTACAATGAGCAGTTCTTC. Protein: CASSITGGSYNEQFF. The full variable domain, with the rest looked up from reference TRBV19 and TRBJ2-1, is DGGITQSPKYLFRKEGQNVTLSCEQNLNHDAMYWYRQDPGQGLRLIYYSQIVNDFQKGDIAEGYSVSREKKESFPLTVTSAQKNPTAFYLCASSITGGSYNEQFFGPGTRLTVL.

A single count supports this clone. The V and J genes are TRBV28 and TRBJ1-2; 10 bases match TRBD1. Germline V gene lookup returns CDR1 MDHEN and CDR2 SYDVKM. This CDR3 is 18 amino acids long. The J segment lost 4 bases and the V segment lost 3 bases, leaving 14 bases of the junction unmatched. CDR3 sequence (DNA): TGTGCCAGCAGTTTCCCACCAGAGACAGGGGGCATAATCTATGGCTACACCTTC. This gives the protein CASSFPPETGGIIYGYTF.

V and J are TRBV6-7 and TRBJ1-1; the D is unclear. TRBV6-7 is annotated as an ORF whose role is uncertain. The CDR3 is 10 amino acids. With 5 bases removed from V and 5 bases from J, the gap between germline ends came to 3 bases. CDR3 DNA sequence: TGTGCCAGCAGTGGGACTGAAGCTTTCTTT. Protein: CASSGTEAFF.

This sequence joins TRBV4-2 and TRBJ1-5; D unclear. CDR1 LGHNA and CDR2 YNFKEQ come from the germline V gene. The CDR3 is made up of 15 amino acids. V lost 0 bases and J 7 bases, leaving 13 bases between the germline ends. CDR3 amino acids: CASSQEARSGQPQHF. In DNA form, the CDR3 reads TGTGCCAGCAGCCAAGAGGCCAGGTCGGGGCAGCCCCAGCATTTT.

This chain uses TRBV5-6 with TRBJ1-6, with D hard to call. The CDR3 is 13 amino acids. Germline values: CDR1 SGHDT, CDR2 YYEEEE. V lost 0 bases and J lost 9, with 7 bases in between. CDR3 protein: CASSLGAVSPLHF. The CDR3 coding sequence is TGTGCCAGCAGCTTGGGTGCGGTTTCACCCCTCCACTTT.

V and J are TRBV18 and TRBJ2-1; 9 bases are a match to TRBD2. V was clipped by 4 bases and J by 5 bases; unmatched bases: 18. This CDR3 has 19 residues. Germline V lookup: CDR1 KGHSH, CDR2 LQKENI. CDR3 protein: CASSQLWKLGLAPNNEQFF. In nucleotides, the CDR3 is TGTGCCAGCTCACAGCTTTGGAAACTGGGACTAGCCCCCAACAATGAGCAGTTCTTC.

The V gene is TRBV28, the J gene TRBJ2-1, with TRBD1 matching over 7 bases. Germline V lookup: CDR1 MDHEN, CDR2 SYDVKM. This CDR3 contains 16 residues. V trimming: 4 bases; J trimming: 7 bases; junction bases outside the gene matches: 13. The CDR3 DNA is TGTGCCAGCAGTTCGACCCCACAGGGGATGTCTAATGAGCAGTTCTTC. Its translation is CASSSTPQGMSNEQFF.

In its sample, this clone was seen a few times. The chain couples TRBV4-1 to TRBJ1-2; no clear D. The CDR3 runs to 13 residues. Germline V gene lookup returns CDR1 MGHRA and CDR2 YSYEKL. V was pared by 4 bases and J by 4 bases, with 10 bases between. This CDR3 is CASSPPGLYGYTF. In nucleotides, the CDR3 is TGCGCCAGCAGCCCCCCCGGGCTCTATGGCTACACCTTC.

The chain employs TRBV4-2 and TRBJ2-5; D perhaps matches TRBD2 (5 bases). Germline V CDR1 and CDR2: LGHNA, YNFKEQ. The V end lost 5 bases, the J end lost 2 bases, and 15 bases lay between the germline ends. CDR3 length: 15 amino acids. The CDR3 nucleotides are TGTGCCAGCAGCTCCGCCGGGATAGATCAAGAGACCCAGTACTTC. Protein product: CASSSAGIDQETQYF.

The rearrangement joins TRBV2 to TRBJ2-7, with unresolved D. This CDR3 is 12 amino acids long. Germline loops: CDR1 SNHLY, CDR2 FYNNEI. Trimming took 7 bases from V and 2 from J, leaving 9 bases between them. In DNA, the CDR3 is TGTGCCAGCACGGCCAGCACCTACGAGCAGTACTTC. Amino acids: CASTASTYEQYF.